This TCR beta chain was sequenced in a study of early T cells in non-severe SARS-CoV-2 infection. Overall study context: Investigators sequenced bulk RNA drawn from unsorted whole blood, and chains remained unpaired.

Attachment of unique molecular identifiers to individual cDNA molecules was performed. TCRdb independently ran MiXCR on the 5' RACE reads; one entry per CDR3 protein. This sample has around 46,000 distinct CDR3 sequences, with 5% to 5.5% found just once. Per germline, CDR1 SGHTA and CDR2 FQGTGA. With 2 bases clipped from V and 7 bases from J, the junction kept 11 bases outside the gene matches. The CDR3 is 17 residues long. The chain has TRBV7-3 and TRBJ2-2; 9 bases agree with TRBD1. Material: whole blood, obtained at baseline. The TCR was taken from an adult who was a healthcare worker with PCR-confirmed SARS-CoV-2 infection or an uninfected control (not recorded which). CDR3 DNA: TGTGCCAGCAGCTTATACGTGGGACAGGGAGCCGGCGGGGAGCTGTTTTTT. Protein: CASSLYVGQGAGGELFF.